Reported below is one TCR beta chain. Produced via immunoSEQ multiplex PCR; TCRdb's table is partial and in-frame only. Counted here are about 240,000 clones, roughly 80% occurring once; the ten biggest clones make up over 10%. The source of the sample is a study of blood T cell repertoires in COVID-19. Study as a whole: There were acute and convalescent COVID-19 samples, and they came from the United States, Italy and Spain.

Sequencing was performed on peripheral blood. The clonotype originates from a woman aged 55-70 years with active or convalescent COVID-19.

DNA of the CDR3: TGTGCCTTCCGGGTGGCCAGCACAGATACGCAGTATTTT. Encoded protein: CAFRVASTDTQYF. The chain carries TRBV7-9 and TRBJ2-3; no firm D call. The CDR3 extends over 13 amino acids. V lost 11 bases to trimming and J lost 0 bases, with 12 bases between them. Germline values: CDR1 SEHNR, CDR2 FQNEAQ (reference sequence). The whole variable domain, remainder taken from reference TRBV7-9 and TRBJ2-3, is DTGVSQNPRHKITKRGQNVTFRCDPISEHNRLYWYRQTLGQGPEFLTYFQNEAQLEKSRLLSDRFSAERPKGSFSTLEIQRTEQGDSAMYLCAFRVASTDTQYFGPGTRLTVL.